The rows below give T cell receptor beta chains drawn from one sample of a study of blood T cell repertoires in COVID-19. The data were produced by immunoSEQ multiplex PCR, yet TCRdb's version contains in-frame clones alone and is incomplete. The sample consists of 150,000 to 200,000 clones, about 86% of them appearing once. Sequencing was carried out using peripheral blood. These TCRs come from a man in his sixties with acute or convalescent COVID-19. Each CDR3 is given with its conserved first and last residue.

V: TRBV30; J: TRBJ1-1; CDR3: CAWDLTGAAEAFF
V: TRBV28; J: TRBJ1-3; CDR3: CASSRLRSGNTIYF
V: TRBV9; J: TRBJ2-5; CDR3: CASSVDPSGRGETQYF
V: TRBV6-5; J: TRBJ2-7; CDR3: CASSYRVAGEQYF
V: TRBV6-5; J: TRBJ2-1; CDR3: CASSYSGRAAYNEQFF
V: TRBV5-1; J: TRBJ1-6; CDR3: CASRKTGGSDSPLHF
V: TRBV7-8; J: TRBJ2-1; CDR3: CASSLGSRTSEQFF
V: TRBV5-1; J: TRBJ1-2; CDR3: CASSLNGQGADGYTF
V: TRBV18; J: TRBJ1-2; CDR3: CASSRGQGTDGYTF
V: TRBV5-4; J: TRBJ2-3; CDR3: CASSPANGRLDTQYF
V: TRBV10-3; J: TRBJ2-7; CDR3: CAIRARDTLDEQYF
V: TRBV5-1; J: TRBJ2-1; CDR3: CASSLSGSPYNEQFF
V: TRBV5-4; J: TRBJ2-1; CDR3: CASSLALWDRADEQFF
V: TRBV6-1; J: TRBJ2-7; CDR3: CASSESWGHYEQYF
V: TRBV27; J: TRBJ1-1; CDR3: CASSLFGGTEAFF
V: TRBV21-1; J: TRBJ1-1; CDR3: CASNTYPPFRQGAFF
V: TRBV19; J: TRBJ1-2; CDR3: CASSITPGDYTF
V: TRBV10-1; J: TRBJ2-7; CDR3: CASSDLTGDEQYF
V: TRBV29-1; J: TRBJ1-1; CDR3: CSAYMEFGTEAFF
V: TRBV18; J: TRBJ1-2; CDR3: CASSPQGGRGYTF